The 32 T cell receptor beta chains below all came from one sample that was sequenced in a study of blood T cell repertoires in COVID-19. Here immunoSEQ multiplex PCR was the method, and the copy in TCRdb shows in-frame clones only, minus some. The repertoire consists of 200,000 to 300,000 clones, with roughly 87% occurring once and the leading ten covering 3%. Sequenced: peripheral blood. The source of these receptors is a man younger than 35 with active or convalescent COVID-19.

The gene calls are TRBV4-3 and TRBJ1-1, with D uncertain. The CDR3 contains 15 residues. V lost 0 bases to trimming and J lost 2 bases, with 10 bases between them. Germline V gene sequence: CDR1 LGHNA, CDR2 YSLEER. The CDR3 DNA sequence: TGCGCCAGCAGCCAAGATAGTATGAGTAACACTGAAGCTTTCTTT. Translating it yields CASSQDSMSNTEAFF.

This clone was recorded once. The sample holds other DNA sequences that translate to the same CDR3. The chain is built from TRBV5-1 and TRBJ2-1; tentative D call: TRBD2 (5 bases). The ends were cut back, 4 bases at V and 0 bases at J, with 11 bases in the middle. The CDR3 totals 15 residues. The germline CDR1 and CDR2 sequences are SGHRS and YFSETQ. The CDR3: CASSPAASSYNEQFF. CDR3 nucleotides: TGCGCCAGCAGCCCAGCGGCCAGCTCCTACAATGAGCAGTTCTTC.

V usage is TRBV24-1 and J usage is TRBJ1-1; perhaps TRBD1 as D (5 bases). The CDR3 length is 15 residues. V was pared by 5 bases and J by 4 bases, with 16 bases between. The V gene's germline CDR1 is KGHDR and CDR2 SFDVKD. CDR3 loop: CATSAGGSGTTEAFF. In nucleotides, the CDR3 is TGTGCCACCAGTGCCGGGGGATCGGGAACCACTGAAGCTTTCTTT.

The chain employs TRBV5-6 and TRBJ1-1; TRBD1 is a possible D gene (6 bases). In germline, CDR1 is SGHDT, CDR2 YYEEEE. V was clipped by 4 bases and J by 6 bases, with 13 bases between them. The CDR3 has 13 amino acids. The CDR3 DNA sequence: TGTGCCAGCAGCCCACGGGACATTGCTGAAGCTTTCTTT. Translation gives CASSPRDIAEAFF.

The chain combines TRBV19 with TRBJ1-1; 7 positions agree with TRBD1. CDR3 length: 14 residues. V shed 6 bases, J shed 0 bases, and the junction held 4 bases outside the gene matches. Germline loops: CDR1 LNHDA, CDR2 SQIVND (reference sequence). CDR3 loop: CASSRDSLNTEAFF. As DNA, the CDR3 is TGTGCCAGTAGCAGGGACAGCTTGAACACTGAAGCTTTCTTT.

The gene calls are TRBV24-1 and TRBJ2-7; 9 positions agree with TRBD1. With V trimmed by 4 bases and J by 2 bases, 8 bases remained unmatched. Per germline, CDR1 KGHDR and CDR2 SFDVKD. The CDR3 extends over 16 amino acids. The CDR3 nucleotides are TGTGCCACCAGTGACCCGGGACAGGGAGGCACCTACGAGCAGTACTTC. This sequence encodes CATSDPGQGGTYEQYF.

The rearrangement uses TRBV7-9 and TRBJ2-5; TRBD2 matches at 13 bases. Germline values: CDR1 SEHNR, CDR2 FQNEAQ (reference sequence). V shed 5 bases, J shed 5 bases, and the junction held 5 bases outside the gene matches. There are 15 residues in the CDR3. The CDR3 region is CASSRLAGGRETQYF. The CDR3 DNA is TGTGCCAGCAGCCGACTAGCGGGAGGTCGTGAGACCCAGTACTTC.

V is TRBV19 and J is TRBJ2-3, with TRBD2 matching over 9 bases. This CDR3 is built from 15 residues. In germline, CDR1 is LNHDA, CDR2 SQIVND (reference sequence). Germline trimming cut 4 bases from V and 4 bases from J; bases unmatched to any gene: 6. DNA for the CDR3: TGTGCCAGTAGTAGTTCTAGCGGGACGGCAGATACGCAGTATTTT. This sequence encodes CASSSSSGTADTQYF.

V and J are TRBV5-6 and TRBJ2-2; D is possibly TRBD1 (6 bases). This CDR3 region has 15 residues. V gave up 0 bases and J gave up 5 bases, with 11 bases separating them. The germline V gene has CDR1 SGHDT and CDR2 YYEEEE. As DNA, the CDR3 is TGTGCCAGCAGCTTGGTGGGGGCCCAGACCGGGGAGCTGTTTTTT. Translation: CASSLVGAQTGELFF.

This clone turned up a few times. Other DNA sequences in the sample encode the same CDR3. This rearrangement joins TRBV18 to TRBJ1-3, with a weak D call TRBD1 (6 bases). Trimming removed 3 bases from V and 0 bases from J, with 9 bases in between. Germline loops: CDR1 KGHSH, CDR2 LQKENI. The CDR3 is 15 amino acids. CDR3 sequence (DNA): TGTGCCAGCTCACCCCTGGACAGCTCTGGAAACACCATATATTTT. Amino acid sequence: CASSPLDSSGNTIYF.

The chain links TRBV10-1 to TRBJ1-2; 9 bases fit TRBD1. V dropped 3 bases and J dropped 6; count of bases not matched to a gene: 5. The CDR3 has 14 residues. Germline V gene data show CDR1 as WNHNN and CDR2 as SYGVQD (reference sequence). Here the CDR3 DNA reads TGCGCCAGCAGTGAACCTGGACAGGGGAATGGCTACACCTTC. Residues: CASSEPGQGNGYTF.

This chain's CDR3 is CASSFRGDEQFF. Written as DNA, the CDR3 is TGTGCCAGCAGCTTTAGGGGCGATGAGCAGTTCTTC. This sequence joins TRBV7-2 and TRBJ2-1, with D possibly matching TRBD1 (5 bases). V lost 3 bases and J 8 bases, leaving 8 bases between the germline ends. CDR1 and CDR2 from the germline V gene are SGHTA and FQGNSA. The CDR3 totals 12 residues.

The chain has TRBV9 and TRBJ2-1, with D possibly being TRBD1 (5 bases). The CDR3 has 16 residues. V lost 1 base and J lost 0, with 11 bases in between. Germline assignment: CDR1 SGDLS and CDR2 YYNGEE. This CDR3 reads CASSVPDSGSYNEQFF. CDR3 nucleotide sequence: TGTGCCAGCAGCGTACCCGACAGTGGCTCCTACAATGAGCAGTTCTTC.

This clone came up once. The CDR3 DNA follows: TGTGCCAGCAGTCCCGGGACAGCATACAATGAGCAGTTCTTC. Its translation: CASSPGTAYNEQFF. The chain employs TRBV6-4 and TRBJ2-1; TRBD1 aligns across 7 bases. This CDR3 spans 14 amino acids. Germline V gene sequence: CDR1 MRHNA, CDR2 SNTAGT. Unmatched junction bases numbered 5, after V lost 5 bases and J lost 4 bases.

The DNA of the CDR3 is TGTGCCAGCAGCTTGTCCGAGACCTACGAGCAGTACTTC. Encoded protein: CASSLSETYEQYF. The rearrangement joins TRBV7-6 to TRBJ2-7; D is undetermined. The CDR3 covers 13 residues. Trimming removed 3 bases from V and 2 bases from J, with 8 bases in between. Germline CDR1 reads SGHVS; CDR2 reads FNYEAQ. Full variable domain (remainder filled in from reference TRBV7-6 and TRBJ2-7): GAGVSQSPRYKVTKRGQDVALRCDPISGHVSLYWYRQALGQGPEFLTYFNYEAQQDKSGLPNDRFSAERPEGSISTLTIQRTEQRDSAMYRCASSLSETYEQYFGPGTRLTVT.

The chain combines TRBV19 with TRBJ1-4; no reliable D call. The CDR3 spans 14 residues. CDR1 LNHDA and CDR2 SQIVND come from the germline V gene (reference sequence). Trimming shortened V by 5 bases and J by 2 bases, and 9 bases separated the two germline ends. As DNA, the CDR3 is TGTGCCAGTAGTCAACAGAGTACTAATGAAAAACTGTTTTTT. Residues: CASSQQSTNEKLFF.

This chain links TRBV7-2 with TRBJ2-1; 7 bases are shared with TRBD2. The CDR3 contains 15 residues. CDR1 is SGHTA and CDR2 is FQGNSA in the germline V gene. V was pared by 5 bases and J by 2 bases, with 6 bases of the junction left unmatched. CDR3 sequence: CASSLGGTTYNEQFF. The CDR3 DNA sequence: TGTGCCAGCAGCCTGGGAGGGACCACCTACAATGAGCAGTTCTTC.

The gene calls are TRBV5-5 and TRBJ1-4, with 9 bases identical to TRBD1. The CDR3 is made up of 14 amino acids. Per germline, CDR1 SGHKS and CDR2 YYEKEE (reference sequence). The V gene end was trimmed by 4 bases and the J gene end by 6 bases; junction bases not matched to a gene: 4. CDR3 region: CASSTGGADEKLFF. For the CDR3, the DNA is TGTGCCAGCAGCACAGGGGGCGCAGATGAAAAACTGTTTTTT.

The count of this clone is one. V and J are TRBV6-5 and TRBJ1-2; 7 positions match TRBD1. This CDR3 has 14 amino acids. Germline V gives CDR1 MNHEY, CDR2 SVGAGI. The J segment lost 7 bases and the V segment lost 2 bases, leaving 7 bases of the junction unmatched. CDR3 loop: CASSYTTGRGGYTF. The CDR3, as DNA: TGTGCCAGCAGTTACACGACAGGGAGAGGTGGCTACACCTTC.

The table lists this clone with a few counts. The same CDR3 arises from other DNA sequences in this sample as well. This chain connects TRBV20-1 to TRBJ2-5; D possibly corresponds to TRBD2 (5 bases). This CDR3 is built from 13 residues. Germline V gives CDR1 DFQATT, CDR2 SNEGSKA (reference sequence). V shed 3 bases and J shed 1 base, with 9 bases lying between them. Here the CDR3 reads CSASRGIQETQYF. In DNA form, the CDR3 reads TGCAGTGCTAGTCGGGGTATCCAAGAGACCCAGTACTTC.

This clone was picked up a small number of times. This rearrangement joins TRBV6-6 to TRBJ1-5; 8 nucleotides agree with TRBD1. V was clipped by 7 bases and J by 1 base; unmatched bases: 6. The CDR3 consists of 15 residues. Germline V CDR1 and CDR2: MNHNY, SVGAGI (reference sequence). The CDR3 sequence is CASNTGTGSNQPQHF. CDR3 DNA: TGTGCCAGCAATACCGGGACAGGAAGCAATCAGCCCCAGCATTTT.

The chain has TRBV7-9 and TRBJ1-5; D unclear. Germline V gene lookup returns CDR1 SEHNR and CDR2 FQNEAQ (reference sequence). CDR3 size: 15 residues. Trimming stripped 5 bases from V and 4 bases from J, with 15 bases between. Written as DNA, the CDR3 is TGTGCCAGCAGCCCACTCGGGAACGGAAATCAGCCCCAGCATTTT. Translation gives CASSPLGNGNQPQHF.

The CDR3 spells CASKTSVGNEQFF. The DNA of the CDR3 is TGTGCCTCCAAGACTAGCGTGGGCAATGAGCAGTTCTTC. The rearrangement uses TRBV7-2 and TRBJ2-1; 8 bases match TRBD2. The ends lost 11 bases at V and 6 bases at J; junction bases unmatched: 9. Germline V gene data show CDR1 as SGHTA and CDR2 as FQGNSA. This CDR3 spans 13 amino acids.

The V gene is TRBV14, the J gene TRBJ1-1; no firm D call. The CDR3 is 17 amino acids. CDR1 SGHDN and CDR2 FVKESK come from the germline V gene. V lost 0 bases and J 1 base, leaving 15 bases between the germline ends. This CDR3 is CASSQDILTRGNTEAFF. CDR3 nucleotide sequence: TGTGCCAGCAGCCAAGATATCCTTACCCGGGGGAACACTGAAGCTTTCTTT.

The chain uses TRBV7-2 and TRBJ2-3, with a possible D match to TRBD1 (5 bases). The germline gives CDR1 SGHTA, CDR2 FQGNSA. The ends were cut back, 4 bases at V and 3 bases at J, with 11 bases in the middle. The CDR3 totals 14 residues. The CDR3 DNA reads TGTGCCAGCAGCTCGCGGACAATGACAGATACGCAGTATTTT. This codes for CASSSRTMTDTQYF.

J is TRBJ1-2 and V is TRBV28, with D hard to call. V dropped 5 bases and J dropped 4 bases, with 11 bases sitting between them. This CDR3 is 13 amino acids long. CDR1 and CDR2 from the germline V gene are MDHEN and SYDVKM. The CDR3 loop is CASSIGQFYGYTF. In nucleotides, the CDR3 is TGTGCCAGCAGTATTGGGCAGTTCTATGGCTACACCTTC.

This chain connects TRBV5-1 to TRBJ2-1; TRBD2 aligns across 8 bases. The J segment lost 2 bases and the V segment lost 5 bases, leaving 9 bases of the junction unmatched. This CDR3 has 16 amino acids. The V gene's germline CDR1 is SGHRS and CDR2 YFSETQ. CDR3: CASRLLSGEPYNEQFF. The DNA of the CDR3 is TGCGCCAGCAGACTCCTTAGCGGGGAACCCTACAATGAGCAGTTCTTC.

V usage is TRBV2 and J usage is TRBJ1-1, with 8 bases lining up with TRBD1. Germline CDR1 reads SNHLY; CDR2 reads FYNNEI. The CDR3 runs 13 residues. V was clipped by 8 bases and J by 5 bases; unmatched bases: 7. The CDR3 protein is CASLDRGLTEAFF. CDR3 coding DNA: TGTGCCAGCCTCGACAGGGGCTTGACTGAAGCTTTCTTT.

The chain is built from TRBV5-1 and TRBJ2-1; 11 nucleotides align to TRBD2. The trim removed 8 bases at V and 9 bases at J, leaving 10 bases unmatched. This CDR3 is built from 14 residues. CDR1 and CDR2 from the germline V gene are SGHRS and YFSETQ. The CDR3 region has the DNA TGCGCCAGTGTACTAGCGGGAGAGGTGGGTGAGCAGTTCTTC. It translates to CASVLAGEVGEQFF.

V gene TRBV7-2 combines with J gene TRBJ2-7; TRBD2 matches 7 bases. Germline loops: CDR1 SGHTA, CDR2 FQGNSA. V trimming: 1 base; J trimming: 3 bases; junction bases outside the gene matches: 6. This CDR3 region has 15 residues. The CDR3 here is CASSLGAGVIYEQYF. The DNA for the CDR3 is TGTGCCAGCAGCTTAGGTGCGGGGGTCATCTACGAGCAGTACTTC.

This chain uses TRBV19 with TRBJ1-2; 7 bases line up with TRBD1. CDR3 size: 18 residues. Germline V gene sequence: CDR1 LNHDA, CDR2 SQIVND (reference sequence). J gave up 3 bases and V 10 bases, and 23 bases lay outside the gene matches. CDR3 bases: TGTGCCACCGCGAATTTAGGGACAGCCGCCTTTGATTACTATGGCTACACCTTC. It encodes CATANLGTAAFDYYGYTF.

V is TRBV19 and J is TRBJ2-1, with a tentative D call TRBD2 (6 bases). The CDR3 runs 15 residues. V was cut by 3 bases and J by 5 bases, with 14 bases left in between. Germline CDR1 and CDR2: LNHDA and SQIVND (reference sequence). The DNA for the CDR3 is TGTGCCAGTAGTATTCCGGATAGCGGCGACAATGAGCAGTTCTTC. Protein product: CASSIPDSGDNEQFF.